Each of the 5 T cell receptor beta chains below was sequenced from the same sample in a study of blood T cell repertoires in COVID-19. Profiling relied on immunoSEQ multiplex PCR, and the TCRdb table lists in-frame clones only, not all of them. Altogether 200,000 to 300,000 clones are present, approximately 86% being singletons, with the ten largest covering approximately 9.8%. The specimen was peripheral blood. These TCRs come from a man aged 35-49 years who had recovered from COVID-19.

This clone was recorded a few times. The CDR3 spells CASSPGRTSGNEQFF. CDR3 coding DNA: TGTGCCAGCAGCCCGGGAAGGACTAGCGGAAATGAGCAGTTCTTC. The chain combines TRBV7-7 with TRBJ2-1, with 10 nucleotides matching TRBD2. V lost 5 bases, J lost 7 bases, and 8 bases stayed unmatched. This CDR3 spans 15 amino acids. Germline loops: CDR1 SSHAT, CDR2 FNYEAQ (reference sequence).

This rearrangement joins TRBV6-2 or TRBV6-3 to TRBJ1-1, with D uncertain. Trimming removed 2 bases from V and 1 base from J, with 17 bases in between. Germline-derived CDR1 and CDR2 are MNHEY and SVGEGT. The CDR3 consists of 17 residues. The CDR3 sequence is CASSYGGSSNWNTEAFF. The CDR3 nucleotides read TGTGCCAGCAGTTACGGAGGTTCATCTAATTGGAACACTGAAGCTTTCTTT.

The rearrangement links TRBV27 to TRBJ2-3; TRBD2 is a possible D gene (6 bases). There are 17 residues in the CDR3. Germline V gene sequence: CDR1 MNHEY, CDR2 SMNVEV (reference sequence). V was pared by 2 bases and J by 6 bases, with 21 bases between. The CDR3: CASSLPTGTGDWDTQYF. The CDR3 nucleotides are TGTGCCAGCAGTTTACCTACCGGGACGGGGGACTGGGATACGCAGTATTTT.

The chain carries TRBV10-3 and TRBJ2-2; TRBD1 agrees at 8 bases. The V gene end was trimmed by 9 bases and the J gene end by 6 bases; junction bases not matched to a gene: 3. Looked up from germline, CDR1 is ENHRY and CDR2 is SYGVKD. The CDR3 length is 12 residues. CDR3 sequence reads: CAIQGGPGELFF. In nucleotides, the CDR3 is TGTGCCATACAGGGGGGTCCCGGGGAGCTGTTTTTT.

This rearrangement joins TRBV3-1 (or the pseudogene TRBV3-2) to TRBJ2-2; no firm D call. CDR1 is LGHDT and CDR2 is YNNKEL in the germline V gene (reference sequence). V was pared by 0 bases and J by 4 bases, with 6 bases between. The CDR3 has 14 amino acids. The CDR3 here is CASSQDGPTGELFF. The CDR3 DNA sequence: TGTGCCAGCAGCCAAGATGGCCCCACCGGGGAGCTGTTTTTT.